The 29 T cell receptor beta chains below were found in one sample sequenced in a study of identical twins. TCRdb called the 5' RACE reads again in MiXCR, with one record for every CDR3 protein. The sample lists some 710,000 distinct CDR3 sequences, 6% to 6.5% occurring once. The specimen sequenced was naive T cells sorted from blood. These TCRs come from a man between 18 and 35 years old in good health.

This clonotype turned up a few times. This CDR3 is CASRPFANTGELFF. DNA of the CDR3: TGCGCCAGCAGACCTTTTGCGAACACCGGGGAGCTGTTTTTT. The chain couples TRBV5-1 to TRBJ2-2; no firm D call. Trimming removed 5 bases at V and 0 bases at J, with 8 bases between. This CDR3 has 14 residues. CDR1 and CDR2 (germline): SGHRS, YFSETQ.

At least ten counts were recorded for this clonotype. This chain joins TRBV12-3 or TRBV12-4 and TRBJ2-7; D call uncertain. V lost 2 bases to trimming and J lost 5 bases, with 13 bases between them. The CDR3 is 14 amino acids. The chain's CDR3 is CASSLSVKADEQYF. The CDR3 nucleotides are TGTGCCAGCAGTTTATCTGTCAAGGCCGACGAGCAGTACTTC.

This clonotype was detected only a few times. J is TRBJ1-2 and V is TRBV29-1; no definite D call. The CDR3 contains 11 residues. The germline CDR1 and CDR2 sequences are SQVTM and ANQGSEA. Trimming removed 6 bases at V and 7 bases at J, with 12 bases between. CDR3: CSVEKGRGYTF. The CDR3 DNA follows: TGCAGCGTCGAAAAAGGGCGTGGCTACACCTTC.

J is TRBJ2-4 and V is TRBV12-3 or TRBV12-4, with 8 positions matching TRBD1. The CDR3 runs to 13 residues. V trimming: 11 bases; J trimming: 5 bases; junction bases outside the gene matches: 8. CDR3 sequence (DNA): TGTGCCGTCCAGACAGGGGCTCAAAACATTCAGTACTTC. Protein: CAVQTGAQNIQYF.

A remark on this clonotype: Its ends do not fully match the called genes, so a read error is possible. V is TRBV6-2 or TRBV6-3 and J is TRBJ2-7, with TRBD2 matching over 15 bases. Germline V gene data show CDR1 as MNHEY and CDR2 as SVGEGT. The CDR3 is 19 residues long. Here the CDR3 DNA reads TGTGCCAGCAGTTCCCAGACGCCCGGGACTAGCGGGAGGATCGACGAGGAGTACTTC. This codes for CASSSQTPGTSGRIDEEYF.

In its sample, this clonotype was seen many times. In nucleotides, the CDR3 is TGTGCCAGCAGCTTAGTGACAGGGACGAGTGAAAAACTGTTTTTT. Its protein is CASSLVTGTSEKLFF. The rearrangement joins TRBV7-9 to TRBJ1-4; TRBD1 aligns across 7 bases. Per germline, CDR1 SEHNR and CDR2 FQNEAQ (reference sequence). The length of the CDR3 is 15 residues. V shed 1 base, J shed 7 bases, and the junction held 6 bases outside the gene matches.

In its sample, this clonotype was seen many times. The CDR3 sequence: CSVTRGEKETQYF. CDR3 sequence (DNA): TGCAGCGTTACCAGGGGCGAAAAAGAGACCCAGTACTTC. The V call is TRBV29-1, the J call TRBJ2-5; possible D gene TRBD1, 6 bases. V was cut by 5 bases and J by 3 bases, with 13 bases left in between. The V gene's germline CDR1 is SQVTM and CDR2 ANQGSEA. The CDR3 is made up of 13 amino acids.

The CDR3 is CASSGTSGGEGQFF. Written as DNA, the CDR3 is TGTGCCAGCAGCGGGACTAGCGGGGGAGAAGGGCAGTTCTTC. The chain is built from TRBV7-2 and TRBJ2-1, with 14 bases lining up with TRBD2. Germline CDR1 SGHTA, CDR2 FQGNSA. The CDR3 loop spans 14 amino acids. Germline trimming cut 5 bases from V and 12 bases from J; bases unmatched to any gene: 6. The entire variable domain, with the rest obtained from reference TRBV7-2 and TRBJ2-1, is as follows: GAGVSQSPSNKVTEKGKDVELRCDPISGHTALYWYRQSLGQGLEFLIYFQGNSAPDKSGLPSDRFSAERTGGSVSTLTIQRTQQEDSAVYLCASSGTSGGEGQFFGPGTRLTVL.

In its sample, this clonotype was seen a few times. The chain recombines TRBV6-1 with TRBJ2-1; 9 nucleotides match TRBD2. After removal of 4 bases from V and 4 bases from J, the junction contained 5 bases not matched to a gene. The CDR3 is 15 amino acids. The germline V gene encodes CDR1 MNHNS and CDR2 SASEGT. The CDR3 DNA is TGTGCCAGCAGTGGTAGCGGGAGAGTTTACAATGAGCAGTTCTTC. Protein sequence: CASSGSGRVYNEQFF.

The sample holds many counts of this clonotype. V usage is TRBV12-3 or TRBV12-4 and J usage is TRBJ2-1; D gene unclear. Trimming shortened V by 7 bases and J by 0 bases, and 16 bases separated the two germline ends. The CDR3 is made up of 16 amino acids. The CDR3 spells CASTQRGRSSYNEQFF. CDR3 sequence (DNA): TGTGCCAGCACCCAAAGAGGCAGGAGCTCCTACAATGAGCAGTTCTTC.

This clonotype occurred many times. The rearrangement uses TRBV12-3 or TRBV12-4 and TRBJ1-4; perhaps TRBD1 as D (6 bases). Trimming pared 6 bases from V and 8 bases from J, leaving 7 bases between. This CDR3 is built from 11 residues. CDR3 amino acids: CASRTGEKLFF. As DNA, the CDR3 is TGTGCCAGCAGGACAGGCGAAAAACTGTTTTTT.

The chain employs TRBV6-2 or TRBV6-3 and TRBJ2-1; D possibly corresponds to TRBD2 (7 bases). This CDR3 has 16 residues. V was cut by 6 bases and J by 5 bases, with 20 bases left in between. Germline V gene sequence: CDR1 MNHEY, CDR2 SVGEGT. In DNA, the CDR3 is TGTGCCAGCAGACGGGGGGCGGAAGTTGTTCACAATGAGCAGTTCTTC. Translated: CASRRGAEVVHNEQFF.

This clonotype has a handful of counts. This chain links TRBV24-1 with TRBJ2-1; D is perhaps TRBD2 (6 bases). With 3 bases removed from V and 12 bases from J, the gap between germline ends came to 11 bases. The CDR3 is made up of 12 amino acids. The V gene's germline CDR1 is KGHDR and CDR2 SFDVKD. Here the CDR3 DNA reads TGTGCCACCAGTGATCCGCCCGGGGGGCAGTTCTTC. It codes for CATSDPPGGQFF.

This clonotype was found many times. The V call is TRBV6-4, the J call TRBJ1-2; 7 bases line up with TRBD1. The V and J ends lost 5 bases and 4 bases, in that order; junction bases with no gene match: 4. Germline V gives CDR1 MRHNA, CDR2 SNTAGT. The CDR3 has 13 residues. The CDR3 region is CASSIQGSYGYTF. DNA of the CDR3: TGTGCCAGCAGTATACAGGGGAGCTATGGCTACACCTTC.

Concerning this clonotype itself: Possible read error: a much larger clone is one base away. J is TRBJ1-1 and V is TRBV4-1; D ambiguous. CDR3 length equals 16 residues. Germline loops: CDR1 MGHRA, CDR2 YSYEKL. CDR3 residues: CSSSHAGRGANTEAFF. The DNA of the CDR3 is TGCTCCAGCAGCCACGCCGGACGAGGCGCGAACACTGAAGCTTTCTTT.

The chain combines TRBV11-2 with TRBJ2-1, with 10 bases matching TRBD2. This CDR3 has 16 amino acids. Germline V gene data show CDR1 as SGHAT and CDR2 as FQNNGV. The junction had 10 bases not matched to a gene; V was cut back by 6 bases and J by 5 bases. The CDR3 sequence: CASRDLAGGVHNEQFF. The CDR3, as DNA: TGTGCCAGCAGAGATTTAGCGGGAGGAGTCCACAATGAGCAGTTCTTC. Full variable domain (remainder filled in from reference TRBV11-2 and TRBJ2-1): EAGVAQSPRYKIIEKRQSVAFWCNPISGHATLYWYQQILGQGPKLLIQFQNNGVVDDSQLPKDRFSAERLKGVDSTLKIQPAKLEDSAVYLCASRDLAGGVHNEQFFGPGTRLTVL.

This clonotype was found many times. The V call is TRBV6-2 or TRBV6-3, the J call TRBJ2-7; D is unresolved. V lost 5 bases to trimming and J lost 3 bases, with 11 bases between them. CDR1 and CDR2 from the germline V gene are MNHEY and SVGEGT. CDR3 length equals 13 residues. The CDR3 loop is CASSGVQSYEQYV. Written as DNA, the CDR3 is TGTGCCAGCAGTGGGGTGCAAAGCTACGAGCAGTACGTC.

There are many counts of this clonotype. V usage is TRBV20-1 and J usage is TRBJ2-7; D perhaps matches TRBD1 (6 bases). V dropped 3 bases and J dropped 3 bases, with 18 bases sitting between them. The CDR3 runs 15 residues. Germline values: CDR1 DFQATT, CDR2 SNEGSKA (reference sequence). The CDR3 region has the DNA TGCAGTGCTAGGACCCACGGGACATCAATCTACGAGCAGTACTTC. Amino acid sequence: CSARTHGTSIYEQYF.

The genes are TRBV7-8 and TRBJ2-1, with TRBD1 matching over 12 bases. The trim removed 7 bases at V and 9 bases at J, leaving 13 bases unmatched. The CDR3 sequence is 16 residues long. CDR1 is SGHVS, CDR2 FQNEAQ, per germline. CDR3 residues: CASKFSRDRGPGEQFF. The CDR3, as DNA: TGTGCCAGCAAATTTAGCCGGGACAGGGGGCCCGGTGAGCAGTTCTTC.

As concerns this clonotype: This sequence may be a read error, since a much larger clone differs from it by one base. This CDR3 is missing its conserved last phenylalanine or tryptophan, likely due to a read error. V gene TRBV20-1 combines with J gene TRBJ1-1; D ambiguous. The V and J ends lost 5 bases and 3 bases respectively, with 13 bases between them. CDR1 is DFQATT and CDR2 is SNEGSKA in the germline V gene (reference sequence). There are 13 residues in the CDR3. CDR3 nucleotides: TGCAGTGCTCTAGGCCTCGGGGACACTGAAGCTTTCATT. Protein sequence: CSALGLGDTEAFI.

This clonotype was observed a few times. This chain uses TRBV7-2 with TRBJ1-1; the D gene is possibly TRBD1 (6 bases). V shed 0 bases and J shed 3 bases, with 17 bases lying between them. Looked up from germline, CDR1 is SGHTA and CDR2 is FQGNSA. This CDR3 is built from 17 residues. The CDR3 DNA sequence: TGTGCCAGCAGCTTAGCGGGGGCATACAAACTGCACACTGAAGCTTTCTTT. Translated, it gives CASSLAGAYKLHTEAFF.

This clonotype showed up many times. Written as DNA, the CDR3 is TGCAGTGCTAGAGATCGAGGAAAACTGTTTTTT. Its translation: CSARDRGKLFF. J is TRBJ1-4 and V is TRBV20-1, with no clear D. Germline V gene sequence: CDR1 DFQATT, CDR2 SNEGSKA (reference sequence). V was clipped by 0 bases and J by 10 bases, with 6 bases between them. This CDR3 contains 11 residues.

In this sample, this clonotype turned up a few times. In nucleotides, the CDR3 is TGTGCCAGCAGTGCCCTACTAGCGGGGGATTACGAGCAGTACTTC. It specifies CASSALLAGDYEQYF. The chain joins TRBV6-1 to TRBJ2-7, with 11 bases matching TRBD2. Germline V gene data show CDR1 as MNHNS and CDR2 as SASEGT. Trimming cost V 4 bases and J 4 bases; bases outside gene matches: 6. CDR3 length: 15 residues.

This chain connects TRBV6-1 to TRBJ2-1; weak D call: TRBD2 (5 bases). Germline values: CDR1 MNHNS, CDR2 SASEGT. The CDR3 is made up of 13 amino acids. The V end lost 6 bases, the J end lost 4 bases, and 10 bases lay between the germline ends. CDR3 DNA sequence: TGTGCCAGCAGGATGGGAGTTTACAATGAGCAGTTCTTC. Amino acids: CASRMGVYNEQFF.

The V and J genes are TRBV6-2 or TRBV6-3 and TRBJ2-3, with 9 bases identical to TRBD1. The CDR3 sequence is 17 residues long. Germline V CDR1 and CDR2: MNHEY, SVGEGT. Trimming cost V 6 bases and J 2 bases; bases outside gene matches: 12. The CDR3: CASRRRTGARHTDTQYF. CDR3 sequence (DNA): TGTGCCAGCAGGCGTAGGACAGGGGCAAGACACACAGATACGCAGTATTTT.

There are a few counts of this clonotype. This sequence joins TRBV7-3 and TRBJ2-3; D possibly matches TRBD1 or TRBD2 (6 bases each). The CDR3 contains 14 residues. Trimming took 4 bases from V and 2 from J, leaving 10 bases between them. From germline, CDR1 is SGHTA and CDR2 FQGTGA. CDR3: CASSWRGNTDTQYF. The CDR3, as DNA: TGTGCCAGCAGCTGGAGGGGGAACACAGATACGCAGTATTTT.

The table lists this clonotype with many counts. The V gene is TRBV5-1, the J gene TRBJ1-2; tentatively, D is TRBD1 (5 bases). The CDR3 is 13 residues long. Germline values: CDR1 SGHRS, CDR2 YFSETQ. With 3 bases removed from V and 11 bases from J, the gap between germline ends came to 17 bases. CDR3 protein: CASSSTGLLGYTF. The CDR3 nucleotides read TGCGCCAGCAGCTCAACGGGACTCCTGGGGTACACCTTC.

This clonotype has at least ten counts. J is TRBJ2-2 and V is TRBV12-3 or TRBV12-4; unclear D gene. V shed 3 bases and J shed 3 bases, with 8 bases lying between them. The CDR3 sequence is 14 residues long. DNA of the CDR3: TGTGCCAGCAGTTTTAACAGAGACACCGGGGAGCTGTTTTTT. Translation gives CASSFNRDTGELFF.

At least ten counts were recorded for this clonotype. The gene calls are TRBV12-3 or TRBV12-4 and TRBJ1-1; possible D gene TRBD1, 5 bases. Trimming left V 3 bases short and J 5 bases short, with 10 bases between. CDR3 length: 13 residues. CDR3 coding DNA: TGTGCCAGCAGTTTCAATCAGGGAACTGAAGCTTTCTTT. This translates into CASSFNQGTEAFF.